The 4 T cell receptor beta chains listed next were all sequenced from one sample in a study of spatial heterogeneity in lung cancer. Time point meaning: sample taken at primary tumor resection. In each case, whole RNA from tumor, nontumor lung or frozen PBMC was sequenced unsorted. A single record per CDR3 protein comes from TCRdb applying MiXCR to the 5' RACE reads. This table has approximately 44,000 distinct CDR3 sequences, about 11% appearing once. Sample: PBMCs, taken at surgery. The source is a female donor with early-stage non-small cell lung cancer.

This clonotype was counted only a few times. The gene calls are TRBV28 and TRBJ2-7; 7 bases map to TRBD1. The CDR3 loop spans 15 amino acids. Germline V gene data show CDR1 as MDHEN and CDR2 as SYDVKM. With 4 bases clipped from V and 6 bases from J, the junction kept 12 bases outside the gene matches. Here the CDR3 reads CASSSSRTTGFEQYF. Here the CDR3 DNA reads TGTGCCAGCAGTTCATCCCGAACGACAGGGTTCGAGCAGTACTTC.

The chain recombines TRBV13 with TRBJ2-7; no clear D gene. The CDR3 runs to 15 residues. CDR1 and CDR2 from the germline V gene are PRHDT and FYEKMQ (reference sequence). V was cut by 2 bases and J by 0 bases, with 11 bases left in between. CDR3 loop: CASSLSGLSSYEQYF. CDR3 nucleotides: TGTGCCAGCAGCTTATCGGGTCTGAGCTCCTACGAGCAGTACTTC.

There are a few counts of this clonotype. The rearrangement uses TRBV20-1 and TRBJ2-7; no firm D call. The V gene lost 6 bases and the J gene lost 3 bases, with 21 bases spanning the gap. The CDR3 runs to 15 residues. The germline gives CDR1 DFQATT, CDR2 SNEGSKA (reference sequence). The CDR3 reads CSAQPSVDTDYEQYF. The CDR3 bases are TGCAGTGCCCAACCGTCCGTCGACACCGACTACGAGCAGTACTTC.

In this sample, this clonotype turned up a few times. This chain uses TRBV5-1 with TRBJ2-5, with D hard to call. Germline V CDR1 and CDR2: SGHRS, YFSETQ. V was pared by 0 bases and J by 5 bases, with 8 bases between. The CDR3 is 13 amino acids. The CDR3 here is CASSLGGGETQYF. The CDR3 DNA sequence: TGCGCCAGCAGCTTGGGAGGCGGCGAGACCCAGTACTTC. The whole variable domain, remainder taken from reference TRBV5-1 and TRBJ2-5, is KAGVTQTPRYLIKTRGQQVTLSCSPISGHRSVSWYQQTPGQGLQFLFEYFSETQRNKGNFPGRFSGRQFSNSRSEMNVSTLELGDSALYLCASSLGGGETQYFGPGTRLLVL.